The 7 T cell receptor beta chains below were found in one sample sequenced in a study of blood T cell repertoires in COVID-19. Clones were sequenced by immunoSEQ multiplex PCR, and TCRdb holds only the in-frame ones, with some missing. The table includes over 250,000 clones, roughly 87% detected once. The sample consisted of PBMCs or T cells enriched from blood (not recorded which). The receptors shown here come from a young woman who had recovered from COVID-19.

The chain has TRBV5-5 and TRBJ2-7; the D gene is possibly TRBD1 (6 bases). The germline V and J ends were trimmed by 4 bases and 4 bases, with 12 bases remaining between them. The germline V gene has CDR1 SGHKS and CDR2 YYEKEE (reference sequence). This CDR3 spans 13 amino acids. CDR3 in amino acids: CASSLNRAYEQYF. In nucleotides, the CDR3 is TGTGCCAGCAGCCTAAACAGGGCTTACGAGCAGTACTTC.

The genes are TRBV5-1 and TRBJ1-4; D unresolved. Germline lookup yields CDR1 SGHRS and CDR2 YFSETQ. The length of the CDR3 is 14 residues. V was cut by 5 bases and J by 7 bases, with 15 bases left in between. As DNA, the CDR3 is TGCGCCAGCAGTCCAGTCGGGGTGGGTGAAAAACTGTTTTTT. Its protein is CASSPVGVGEKLFF.

The chain carries TRBV7-8 and TRBJ1-6; D not certain. Germline V gene data show CDR1 as SGHVS and CDR2 as FQNEAQ. The V end was cut by 1 base, the J end by 6 bases, with 10 bases between. The length of the CDR3 is 15 residues. The CDR3 DNA reads TGTGCCAGCAGCTTAGGTTGGGCTACTAATTCACCCCTCCACTTT. Translating it yields CASSLGWATNSPLHF. Variable domain in full (rest from reference TRBV7-8 and TRBJ1-6): GAGVSQSPRYKVAKRGQDVALRCDPISGHVSLFWYQQALGQGPEFLTYFQNEAQLDKSGLPSDRFFAERPEGSVSTLKIQRTQQEDSAVYLCASSLGWATNSPLHFGNGTRLTVT.

J is TRBJ1-3 and V is TRBV19; D unclear. Per the germline V gene, CDR1 is LNHDA and CDR2 is SQIVND (reference sequence). V lost 4 bases, J lost 2 bases, and 12 bases lay in between. CDR3 length equals 15 residues. CDR3 residues: CASSTTAGTGNTIYF. The CDR3 DNA is TGTGCCAGTAGTACCACAGCTGGTACTGGAAACACCATATATTTT.

This clone was picked up one time. The chain combines TRBV25-1 with TRBJ2-3, with TRBD2 as a possible D gene (5 bases). Germline assignment: CDR1 MGHDK and CDR2 SYGVNS. Trimming removed 2 bases at V and 2 bases at J, with 11 bases between. CDR3 size: 15 residues. DNA of the CDR3: TGTGCCAGCAGTGAAGGACTTTACGACACAGATACGCAGTATTTT. It specifies CASSEGLYDTDTQYF. Together with reference TRBV25-1 and TRBJ2-3, the CDR3 gives the full variable domain: EADIYQTPRYLVIGTGKKITLECSQTMGHDKMYWYQQDPGMELHLIHYSYGVNSTEKGDLSSESTVSRIRTEHFPLTLESARPSHTSQYLCASSEGLYDTDTQYFGPGTRLTVL.

The J gene is TRBJ2-3, the V gene TRBV28; no firm D call. Germline assignment: CDR1 MDHEN and CDR2 SYDVKM. The CDR3 totals 13 residues. V lost 6 bases to trimming and J lost 4 bases, with 11 bases between them. In DNA, the CDR3 is TGTGCCAGCAGCGCCGAGCGTGCAGATACGCAGTATTTT. It translates to CASSAERADTQYF.

A single count supports this clone. This chain joins TRBV18 and TRBJ1-1; the D gene is possibly TRBD1 (6 bases). Trimming took off 1 base at V and 4 bases at J, with 13 bases between the two ends. The CDR3 is made up of 15 amino acids. CDR1 KGHSH and CDR2 LQKENI come from the germline V gene. CDR3 sequence reads: CASSPLGAESTEAFF. DNA for the CDR3: TGTGCCAGCTCACCACTGGGGGCCGAGAGCACTGAAGCTTTCTTT.